This TCR beta chain originates from a study of blood T cell repertoires in COVID-19. Study in general: Sample material is recorded as cDNA or gDNA derived from T cells, B-cell-depleted T cells, or PBMCs.

The CDR3 has 12 amino acids. V was trimmed by 3 bases and J by 5 bases, leaving 7 bases between them. Germline V gene sequence: CDR1 MDHEN, CDR2 SYDVKM. Sequencing was performed with immunoSEQ multiplex PCR; in TCRdb, only in-frame clones are kept and a portion is missing. The profile shows roughly 300,000 clones, roughly 85% of them singletons. The sample consisted of PBMCs or T cells enriched from blood (not recorded which). The gene calls are TRBV28 and TRBJ1-2; D remains ambiguous. The clonotype was recovered from a woman between 45 and 65 years old who had recovered from COVID-19. The CDR3 DNA sequence: TGTGCCAGCAGTTTGGGAGAGTATGGCTACACCTTC. Translated, it gives CASSLGEYGYTF.